Listed below are T cell receptor beta chains from one sample, sequenced in a study of shared clonotypes between healthy human individuals. The protocol was immunoSEQ multiplex PCR, while the TCRdb copy is restricted to in-frame clones and leaves out a portion. The data contain about 680,000 clones, 92% of them singletons. The specimen was naive CD8+ T cells sorted from blood. The receptors shown here come from a man in his thirties or forties in good health. The CDR3 runs from the conserved cysteine through the conserved F or W. Each record gives: J gene, D gene, V gene, clone size, CDR3 protein, CDR3 DNA. The D gene is left open where the match is weak. Where a row states a size, it is once, few, many or the class of an expanded clone; other rows omit it.

TRBJ1-5 TRBD1 TRBV5-1 NA CASSRTGAQPQHF TGCGCCAGCAGCAGGACAGGGGCACAGCCCCAGCATTTT
TRBJ2-2 TRBD1 TRBV29-1 NA CSVEPRDRPNTGELFF TGCAGCGTTGAGCCCCGGGACAGGCCGAACACCGGGGAGCTGTTTTTT
TRBJ2-1 TRBD2 TRBV15 once CATSRDLLAGSSEQFF TGTGCCACCAGCAGAGATCTACTAGCGGGAAGTAGTGAGCAGTTCTTC
TRBJ2-1 NA TRBV28 NA CASSLPETTYNEQFF TGTGCCAGCAGTTTACCAGAAACCACCTACAATGAGCAGTTCTTC
TRBJ2-4 NA TRBV7-9 NA CASSPKGIAKNIQYF TGTGCCAGCAGCCCCAAGGGAATAGCCAAAAACATTCAGTACTTC
TRBJ2-1 TRBD2 TRBV5-6 once CASRGVAGGPGNEQFF TGTGCCAGCAGGGGGGTAGCGGGAGGGCCGGGGAATGAGCAGTTCTTC
TRBJ2-2 NA TRBV27 NA CASSLTPGRVNGELFF TGTGCCAGCAGTTTAACCCCGGGCAGGGTTAACGGGGAGCTGTTTTTT
TRBJ2-7 TRBD1 TRBV6-5 NA CASSYTGADEQYF TGTGCCAGCAGTTACACAGGGGCCGACGAGCAGTACTTC
TRBJ2-3 TRBD2 TRBV19 NA CASSIAASGMVDTQYF TGTGCCAGTAGTATAGCAGCTAGCGGGATGGTTGATACGCAGTATTTT
TRBJ2-7 NA TRBV27 NA CASSLGTSYEQYF TGTGCCAGCAGCCTGGGGACCTCCTACGAGCAGTACTTC
TRBJ1-5 NA TRBV19 NA CASSIDTLLQGSNQPQHF TGTGCCAGTAGTATAGATACCCTACTACAGGGTAGCAATCAGCCCCAGCATTTT
TRBJ2-3 NA TRBV28 NA CASSPPSSTDTQYF TGTGCCAGCAGCCCCCCGTCTAGCACAGATACGCAGTATTTT
TRBJ2-1 NA TRBV7-3 NA CASSLGGMDNEQFF TGTGCCAGCAGCCTAGGGGGTATGGACAATGAGCAGTTCTTC
TRBJ2-1 NA TRBV4-1 NA CASSLRDVGYNEQFF TGCGCCAGCAGCCTGAGGGACGTGGGCTACAATGAGCAGTTCTTC
TRBJ1-4 TRBD1 TRBV27 many CASSRAFIQDRDDEKLFF TGTGCCAGCAGCCGTGCGTTTATCCAGGACAGGGATGATGAAAAACTGTTTTTT
TRBJ2-7 NA TRBV5-5 NA CASSLVADEQYF TGTGCCAGCAGCTTGGTGGCGGACGAGCAGTACTTC
TRBJ2-7 NA TRBV28 NA CASGTPTWPEQYF TGTGCCAGCGGGACTCCCACGTGGCCCGAGCAGTACTTC
TRBJ1-1 NA TRBV9 NA CASSLGGGTEAFF TGTGCCAGCAGCCTTGGAGGGGGCACTGAAGCTTTCTTT
TRBJ1-5 TRBD1 TRBV9 NA CASSAFRQGKLLQHF TGTGCCAGCAGCGCGTTTAGACAGGGTAAGCTTCTGCAGCATTTT
TRBJ2-1 NA TRBV21-1 NA CASRREEPYNEQFF TGTGCCAGCAGGAGGGAAGAGCCCTACAATGAGCAGTTCTTC
TRBJ1-3 NA TRBV7-9 NA CASTPSRGDFVGNTIYF TGTGCCAGCACCCCTTCGCGGGGGGATTTTGTTGGAAACACCATATATTTT
TRBJ1-1 NA TRBV30 once CAWGTGTAEAFF TGTGCCTGGGGGACTGGGACGGCTGAAGCTTTCTTT
TRBJ2-7 NA TRBV29-1 once CSVESGTETYEQYF TGCAGCGTTGAATCCGGGACGGAAACCTACGAGCAGTACTTC
TRBJ2-7 TRBD2 TRBV12-5 NA CAPGTSAGGARAYEQYF TGTGCCCCGGGGACATCAGCGGGAGGTGCTCGGGCCTACGAGCAGTACTTC
TRBJ2-1 NA TRBV13 few CASSFRLGNEQFF TGTGCCAGCAGCTTTCGTCTGGGCAATGAGCAGTTCTTC
TRBJ1-4 NA TRBV5-1 NA CASSLSVLNEKLFF TGCGCCAGCAGCTTGTCAGTCCTTAATGAAAAACTGTTTTTT
TRBJ2-1 TRBD1 TRBV5-8 NA CASSRDRGRYNEQFF TGTGCCAGCAGTCGGGACAGGGGAAGGTACAATGAGCAGTTCTTC
TRBJ2-3 TRBD1 TRBV4-3 NA CASSLRGTGRSTDTQYF TGCGCCAGCAGCCTGCGCGGGACAGGGCGAAGCACAGATACGCAGTATTTT